This T cell receptor (beta chain) originates from a study of tumor and adjacent non-tumor tissue in lung cancer. Study context: Patients were aged roughly 31 to 76, some 10 men and about 5 women, stage I to III.

With regard to this clonotype: The junction differs from germline at one of its ends, possibly a read error.

CDR3 length: 11 amino acids. CDR1 and CDR2 from the germline V gene are SGHKS and YYEKEE (reference sequence). This sample's RNA came from whole unsorted tissue. This non-tumor lung sample came from over 3 cm beyond the tumor edge. Three rounds of nested PCR, following a modified ARM-PCR protocol, produced the TCRbeta library. TCRdb recomputed calls from the multiplex PCR reads with MiXCR, one row per CDR3 protein. The sample holds 90,000 to 100,000 distinct CDR3 sequences, more than 80% seen once. This sequence joins TRBV5-5 and TRBJ1-1; no firm D call. The sequenced sample consisted of distant non-tumor lung tissue. This receptor was obtained from a man in his 60s with small cell lung cancer. The CDR3 loop is CASRLLNEAFF. Here the CDR3 DNA reads TGCGCCAGCAGATTGTTAAATGAAGCTTTCTTT.